These 19 T cell receptor beta chains originate from one sample sequenced in a study of blood T cells in healthy people across ages. Primers used in a second PCR of roughly 6 to 11 cycles were a sample-barcoded 5' primer and a J-beta primer mix. TCRdb processed the 5' RACE reads anew with MiXCR; each CDR3 protein has one entry. The repertoire consists of under 1,000,000 distinct CDR3 sequences, with roughly 34% occurring once and the leading ten covering roughly 13%. Sequencing used blood. The receptors were gathered from a man between 18 and 29 years old in good health.

This chain's CDR3 is CASSLVIGSEQFF. The CDR3 bases are TGCGCCAGCAGCTTGGTAATAGGGAGTGAGCAGTTCTTC. J is TRBJ2-1 and V is TRBV5-1, with D perhaps matching TRBD2 (5 bases). Germline CDR1 and CDR2: SGHRS and YFSETQ. Trimming stripped 0 bases from V and 9 bases from J, with 10 bases between. CDR3 length: 13 amino acids.

Comment on this clonotype: This may be a read error: a much more frequent sequence differs by one nucleotide. The CDR3 DNA reads as TGTGCCAGCAGGGAATGCTCGGATTGGAATGAGCAGTTCTTC. It yields the protein CASRECSDWNEQFF. The gene calls are TRBV25-1 and TRBJ2-1; D remains ambiguous. Germline lookup yields CDR1 MGHDK and CDR2 SYGVNS. This CDR3 region has 14 residues. Together with reference TRBV25-1 and TRBJ2-1, the CDR3 gives the full variable domain: EADIYQTPRYLVIGTGKKITLECSQTMGHDKMYWYQQDPGMELHLIHYSYGVNSTEKGDLSSESTVSRIRTEHFPLTLESARPSHTSQYLCASRECSDWNEQFFGPGTRLTVL.

This clonotype showed up many times. The J gene is TRBJ1-5, the V gene TRBV12-3 or TRBV12-4; 7 bases agree with TRBD1. Trimming at V came to 5 bases and at J to 2 bases, leaving 3 bases not matched to a gene. This CDR3 is built from 14 residues. CDR3 DNA: TGTGCCAGCAGTAATACAGGGGGCAATCAGCCCCAGCATTTT. Protein sequence: CASSNTGGNQPQHF.

The table lists this clonotype with a few counts. V is TRBV19 and J is TRBJ2-3, with 7 nucleotides matching TRBD1. The CDR3 is made up of 16 amino acids. Looked up from germline, CDR1 is LNHDA and CDR2 is SQIVND (reference sequence). The ends lost 6 bases at V and 4 bases at J; junction bases unmatched: 13. The CDR3 reads CASRYRGPKGPDTQYF. The DNA of the CDR3 is TGTGCCAGTAGGTACAGGGGTCCCAAAGGACCAGATACGCAGTATTTT.

The V and J genes are TRBV9 and TRBJ1-4, with a tentative D call TRBD1 (5 bases). V dropped 0 bases and J dropped 5 bases, with 11 bases sitting between them. CDR1 is SGDLS and CDR2 is YYNGEE in the germline V gene. The CDR3 runs 15 residues. Here the CDR3 reads CASSVEGTPNEKLFF. DNA for the CDR3: TGTGCCAGCAGCGTAGAGGGGACCCCCAATGAAAAACTGTTTTTT.

This chain links TRBV20-1 with TRBJ1-3; 7 nucleotides match TRBD1. Per germline, CDR1 DFQATT and CDR2 SNEGSKA (reference sequence). V was clipped by 3 bases and J by 0 bases; unmatched bases: 5. The CDR3 runs to 15 residues. CDR3 amino acids: CSARYDRASGNTIYF. As DNA, the CDR3 is TGCAGTGCTAGGTACGACAGGGCCTCTGGAAACACCATATATTTT.

Remarks on this clonotype: At one boundary the junction diverges from the germline segment, which might be a read error. The chain has TRBV7-9 and TRBJ1-1, with D uncertain. CDR3 length equals 13 residues. Germline CDR1 reads SEHNR; CDR2 reads FQNEAQ (reference sequence). CDR3 nucleotide sequence: TGTACCAGCAGCTGGGTGAGGAACACTGAAGCTTTCTTT. Encoded protein: CTSSWVRNTEAFF.

The genes are TRBV29-1 and TRBJ2-3; unclear D gene. V was clipped by 7 bases and J by 0 bases, with 14 bases between them. The CDR3 totals 14 residues. CDR1 SQVTM and CDR2 ANQGSEA come from the germline V gene. The CDR3 reads CSAFRVGSTDTQYF. The CDR3 region has the DNA TGCAGCGCCTTCCGCGTTGGGAGCACAGATACGCAGTATTTT.

This clonotype has more than one count but fewer than ten. V gene TRBV5-1 combines with J gene TRBJ2-2, with TRBD1 matching over 7 bases. Unmatched junction bases numbered 12, after V lost 3 bases and J lost 4 bases. Germline V gene sequence: CDR1 SGHRS, CDR2 YFSETQ. The CDR3 is 17 residues long. CDR3 sequence reads: CASSSAQGEEGTGELFF. The CDR3 region has the DNA TGCGCCAGCAGCTCGGCCCAGGGGGAAGAGGGCACCGGGGAGCTGTTTTTT.

A few counts support this clonotype. At one end the junction does not follow the germline gene, possibly because of a read error. The chain couples TRBV6-6 to TRBJ2-1; D could derive from TRBD1 or TRBD2 (5 bases each). The CDR3 consists of 16 residues. CDR1 and CDR2 from the germline V gene are MNHNY and SVGAGI (reference sequence). In nucleotides, the CDR3 is TGTGTCAGCAGTTGGGACGGCCGTAGCTCCTACAATGAGCAGTTCTTC. This gives the protein CVSSWDGRSSYNEQFF.

This chain uses TRBV20-1 with TRBJ2-1; a weak D match, TRBD1 (7 bases). The CDR3 covers 14 residues. Per the germline V gene, CDR1 is DFQATT and CDR2 is SNEGSKA (reference sequence). The V end lost 1 base, the J end lost 10 bases, and 17 bases lay between the germline ends. Here the CDR3 reads CSARASRGAREQFF. The CDR3 DNA reads TGCAGTGCTAGAGCCTCCAGGGGGGCTAGGGAGCAGTTCTTC.

Details on this clonotype: This may be a read error, as it is one base from a much larger clone. The V call is TRBV7-2, the J call TRBJ2-7; D unclear. The CDR3 loop spans 14 amino acids. Germline V gene lookup returns CDR1 SGHTA and CDR2 FQGNSA. The CDR3 region has the DNA TGTGCCAGCAGCTTAGGAACCACATCCTGCGAGCAGTACTTC. It translates to CASSLGTTSCEQYF.

The rearrangement uses TRBV7-3 and TRBJ2-5, with 12 bases fitting TRBD2. The CDR3 covers 17 residues. V gave up 4 bases and J gave up 11 bases; unmatched junction bases: 17. Germline CDR1 and CDR2: SGHTA and FQGTGA. In DNA form, the CDR3 reads TGTGCCAGCAGCTCCTACCCGCTAGCGGGGGGGCCGCATGAGCAGTACTTC. It translates to CASSSYPLAGGPHEQYF.

The chain employs TRBV27 and TRBJ2-3; D is possibly TRBD1 (6 bases). The CDR3 runs to 15 residues. CDR1 is MNHEY, CDR2 SMNVEV, per germline (reference sequence). Trimming left V 5 bases short and J 2 bases short, with 14 bases between. The CDR3 DNA reads TGTGCCAGCAGTGCCCAGGGGTATTTCACAGATACGCAGTATTTT. Protein sequence: CASSAQGYFTDTQYF.

This clonotype was detected a few times. This chain links TRBV5-1 with TRBJ2-5; TRBD1 aligns across 7 bases. Germline CDR1 and CDR2: SGHRS and YFSETQ. This CDR3 is built from 15 residues. Germline trimming cut 4 bases from V and 5 bases from J; bases unmatched to any gene: 11. This CDR3 is CASSPTTGQGETQYF. The CDR3 nucleotides read TGCGCCAGCAGCCCCACGACAGGGCAGGGGGAGACCCAGTACTTC.

This clonotype appeared a single time. The V call is TRBV14, the J call TRBJ2-7; D is perhaps TRBD1 (6 bases). Germline V lookup: CDR1 SGHDN, CDR2 FVKESK. The V and J ends lost 4 bases and 1 base respectively, with 17 bases between them. The CDR3 sequence is 16 residues long. CDR3 coding DNA: TGTGCCAGCAGCCCATCCCACAGGGTTTTTTCCTACGAGCAGTACTTC. Amino acids: CASSPSHRVFSYEQYF.

For this clonotype: Just one base apart from a much larger clone, this may be a read error. The chain employs TRBV24-1 and TRBJ2-5; TRBD2 agrees at 8 bases. The germline V gene has CDR1 KGHDR and CDR2 SFDVKD. The CDR3 is made up of 14 amino acids. V gave up 5 bases and J gave up 5 bases; unmatched junction bases: 6. CDR3 DNA sequence: TGTGCCACCAGTGCCGCTGGACTAGCTGAGACCCAGTACTTC. It translates to CATSAAGLAETQYF.

A few counts support this clonotype. V usage is TRBV20-1 and J usage is TRBJ1-6; D is possibly TRBD1 (6 bases). V was pared by 5 bases and J by 7 bases, with 15 bases between. CDR3 size: 14 residues. Germline V lookup: CDR1 DFQATT, CDR2 SNEGSKA (reference sequence). CDR3 sequence: CSAGQTGGNSPLHF. CDR3 nucleotide sequence: TGCAGTGCTGGGCAGACAGGAGGCAATTCACCCCTCCACTTT.

The chain uses TRBV5-5 and TRBJ1-4, with D tentatively TRBD1 (5 bases). Germline values: CDR1 SGHKS, CDR2 YYEKEE (reference sequence). Trimming left V 3 bases short and J 1 base short, with 13 bases between. The CDR3 has 16 amino acids. For the CDR3, the DNA is TGTGCCAGCAGCTCTGCGGGACTCCAAACTAATGAAAAACTGTTTTTT. Its protein product is CASSSAGLQTNEKLFF.